The 4 T cell receptor beta chains below all came from one sample that was sequenced in a study of early T cells in non-severe SARS-CoV-2 infection. TCRdb fed the 5' RACE reads into MiXCR, producing one record per CDR3 protein. The data contain some 98,000 distinct CDR3 sequences, approximately 17% of them singletons. Sequenced: whole blood. The source of these receptors is an adult who was a healthcare worker with PCR-confirmed SARS-CoV-2 infection or an uninfected control (not recorded which).

This clonotype was observed a few times. The V call is TRBV6-5, the J call TRBJ1-2; D ambiguous. Trimming cost V 6 bases and J 2 bases, with 13 bases left between them. Germline V gene lookup returns CDR1 MNHEY and CDR2 SVGAGI. The CDR3 extends over 14 amino acids. The DNA for the CDR3 is TGTGCCAGCAGCTCGCCGGGAGAAAACTATGGCTACACCTTC. Its translation is CASSSPGENYGYTF.

This sequence joins TRBV11-2 and TRBJ2-2; D is unresolved. Deletions cut 2 bases from V and 5 bases from J, with 12 bases between. From germline, CDR1 is SGHAT and CDR2 FQNNGV. The CDR3 has 15 residues. CDR3 sequence: CASSLYTVDTGELFF. In DNA form, the CDR3 reads TGTGCCAGCAGCTTATACACCGTCGATACCGGGGAGCTGTTTTTT. The variable domain in full, completed from reference TRBV11-2 and TRBJ2-2, reads EAGVAQSPRYKIIEKRQSVAFWCNPISGHATLYWYQQILGQGPKLLIQFQNNGVVDDSQLPKDRFSAERLKGVDSTLKIQPAKLEDSAVYLCASSLYTVDTGELFFGEGSRLTVL.

The chain has TRBV29-1 and TRBJ2-7; maybe TRBD1 (6 bases). Per germline, CDR1 SQVTM and CDR2 ANQGSEA. This CDR3 spans 13 amino acids. V lost 0 bases, J lost 3 bases, and 9 bases lay in between. In DNA, the CDR3 is TGCAGCGTTGAAGAGGGGACAAGCTACGAGCAGTACTTC. As protein: CSVEEGTSYEQYF.

This chain joins TRBV27 and TRBJ1-1; no definite D call. The CDR3 spans 13 residues. V lost 7 bases, J lost 1 base, and 10 bases lay in between. Germline CDR1 is MNHEY and CDR2 is SMNVEV (reference sequence). The CDR3 loop is CASTADGNTEAFF. The DNA for the CDR3 is TGTGCCAGCACCGCGGACGGGAACACTGAAGCTTTCTTT.